The 25 T cell receptor beta chains given below trace back to one sample, sequenced in a study of T cell responses to AZD1222 COVID-19 vaccine. Profiling relied on immunoSEQ multiplex PCR, and the TCRdb table lists in-frame clones only, not all of them. The profile covers about 180,000 clones, with over 85% appearing a single time and about 2.5% taken by the ten largest. The input for sequencing was peripheral blood, taken on day 0 of AZD1222 vaccination. These receptors were obtained from an adult in good health.

The V gene is TRBV19, the J gene TRBJ1-6; perhaps TRBD1 as D (5 bases). V lost 6 bases to trimming and J lost 7 bases, with 16 bases between them. The CDR3 sequence is 15 residues long. CDR1 and CDR2 from the germline V gene are LNHDA and SQIVND (reference sequence). The CDR3 reads CASSTRDRLNSPLHF. The CDR3 bases are TGTGCCAGTAGCACTCGGGACCGCTTAAATTCACCCCTCCACTTT.

The chain employs TRBV7-9 and TRBJ2-3; D tentatively fits TRBD1 or TRBD2 (6 bases each). The CDR3 spans 17 residues. V lost 4 bases, J lost 4 bases, and 21 bases lay in between. CDR1 is SEHNR, CDR2 FQNEAQ, per germline (reference sequence). This CDR3 reads CASSSTVGGQLADTQYF. The CDR3 DNA sequence: TGTGCCAGCAGCTCAACGGTGGGGGGCCAGCTCGCAGATACGCAGTATTTT.

The chain has TRBV14 and TRBJ1-1, with D tentatively TRBD1 (6 bases). V gave up 4 bases and J gave up 0 bases, with 9 bases separating them. CDR1 and CDR2 (germline): SGHDN, FVKESK. This CDR3 is 14 amino acids long. CDR3: CASSRTAMNTEAFF. CDR3 bases: TGTGCCAGCAGCCGGACAGCCATGAACACTGAAGCTTTCTTT.

The DNA of the CDR3 is TGTGCCAGCTCACCCCCCGGGACGTTTAATTCACCCCTCCACTTT. Amino acids: CASSPPGTFNSPLHF. This chain connects TRBV18 to TRBJ1-6, with D possibly being TRBD1 (5 bases). CDR3 length: 15 amino acids. The ends were cut back, 3 bases at V and 6 bases at J, with 12 bases in the middle. Per germline, CDR1 KGHSH and CDR2 LQKENI.

This sequence joins TRBV4-1 and TRBJ2-2; 14 positions agree with TRBD2. The germline V gene encodes CDR1 MGHRA and CDR2 YSYEKL. CDR3 length: 18 residues. J was trimmed by 0 bases and V by 3 bases; bases with no gene match: 3. CDR3 sequence: CASSQMGLAGANTGELFF. The CDR3 nucleotides are TGCGCCAGCAGCCAGATGGGACTAGCGGGAGCGAACACCGGGGAGCTGTTTTTT.

This clone was seen a handful of times. The CDR3 loop reads CASSYLVGGYEQYF. The DNA for the CDR3 is TGTGCCAGCAGTTATTTGGTAGGGGGCTACGAGCAGTACTTC. This rearrangement joins TRBV6-2 or TRBV6-3 to TRBJ2-7, with D possibly being TRBD1 (6 bases). The germline V gene has CDR1 MNHEY and CDR2 SVGEGT. Trimming shortened V by 3 bases and J by 3 bases, and 12 bases separated the two germline ends. The CDR3 loop spans 14 amino acids.

V is TRBV9 and J is TRBJ2-1; possible D gene TRBD2, 6 bases. This CDR3 spans 16 amino acids. Trimming removed 0 bases at V and 3 bases at J, with 13 bases between. Per germline, CDR1 SGDLS and CDR2 YYNGEE. Here the CDR3 reads CASSVVIGRIYNEQFF. The CDR3 DNA reads TGTGCCAGCAGCGTAGTAATCGGGAGAATCTACAATGAGCAGTTCTTC. Based on the CDR3 plus reference TRBV9 and TRBJ2-1, the full variable domain is DSGVTQTPKHLITATGQRVTLRCSPRSGDLSVYWYQQSLDQGLQFLIQYYNGEERAKGNILERFSAQQFPDLHSELNLSSLELGDSALYFCASSVVIGRIYNEQFFGPGTRLTVL.

This clone was recorded only once. The V call is TRBV30, the J call TRBJ1-6, with a possible D match to TRBD1 (6 bases). The CDR3 totals 14 residues. Germline V gene data show CDR1 as GTSNPN and CDR2 as SVGIG (reference sequence). Between the trimmed V and J ends, which lost 2 bases and 7 bases, there was a span of 12 bases. The CDR3 here is CAWSPGAGNSPLHF. CDR3 bases: TGTGCCTGGAGTCCGGGGGCTGGGAATTCACCCCTCCACTTT. Variable domain in full (rest from reference TRBV30 and TRBJ1-6): SQTIHQWPATLVQPVGSPLSLECTVEGTSNPNLYWYRQAAGRGLQLLFYSVGIGQISSEVPQNLSASRPQDRQFILSSKKLLLSDSGFYLCAWSPGAGNSPLHFGNGTRLTVT.

This clone was seen a single time. The V call is TRBV6-6, the J call TRBJ1-3, with D possibly TRBD1 on 6 matching bases. Trimming pared 5 bases from V and 4 bases from J, leaving 21 bases between. This CDR3 has 17 amino acids. Germline V gene lookup returns CDR1 MNHNY and CDR2 SVGAGI (reference sequence). The chain's CDR3 is CASSPPWGGRGGNTIYF. The CDR3 nucleotides read TGTGCCAGCAGTCCCCCCTGGGGGGGCCGAGGAGGAAACACCATATATTTT.

The rearrangement joins TRBV9 to TRBJ2-7; possible D gene TRBD1, 6 bases. The CDR3 runs 14 residues. Germline CDR1 reads SGDLS; CDR2 reads YYNGEE. V lost 4 bases and J 0 bases, leaving 11 bases between the germline ends. In nucleotides, the CDR3 is TGTGCCAGCAGCCCCACAGGGACCTCCTACGAGCAGTACTTC. It translates to CASSPTGTSYEQYF.

V gene TRBV27 combines with J gene TRBJ2-1; no reliable D call. The CDR3 sequence is 16 residues long. Germline CDR1 reads MNHEY; CDR2 reads SMNVEV (reference sequence). V lost 0 bases, J lost 4 bases, and 13 bases lay in between. The CDR3 loop reads CASSLSSLLSYNEQFF. Here the CDR3 DNA reads TGTGCCAGCAGTTTATCGTCTCTACTCTCTTACAATGAGCAGTTCTTC.

The genes are TRBV15 and TRBJ2-1; D perhaps matches TRBD2 (6 bases). V lost 0 bases and J 10 bases, leaving 10 bases between the germline ends. The length of the CDR3 is 13 residues. Germline V lookup: CDR1 LNHNV, CDR2 YYDKDF (reference sequence). CDR3: CATSRDEAGEQFF. CDR3 nucleotide sequence: TGTGCCACCAGCAGAGATGAGGCGGGAGAGCAGTTCTTC.

The genes are TRBV28 and TRBJ1-1, with 9 bases matching TRBD1. V gave up 2 bases and J gave up 5 bases; unmatched junction bases: 6. The CDR3 has 15 residues. From germline, CDR1 is MDHEN and CDR2 SYDVKM. The CDR3 bases are TGTGCCAGCAGTTTAGCTGGGACAGGGAAGACTGAAGCTTTCTTT. Encoded protein: CASSLAGTGKTEAFF.

This rearrangement joins TRBV2 to TRBJ1-4, with D unresolved. This CDR3 region has 13 residues. CDR1 is SNHLY, CDR2 FYNNEI, per germline. Trimming shortened V by 1 base and J by 14 bases, and 14 bases separated the two germline ends. This chain's CDR3 is CASSEESSLRLFF. The CDR3 DNA reads as TGTGCCAGCAGTGAAGAGTCAAGTCTACGGCTGTTTTTT.

The rearrangement uses TRBV5-1 and TRBJ1-2, with 12 positions matching TRBD1. The CDR3 totals 15 residues. The trim removed 0 bases at V and 6 bases at J, leaving 3 bases unmatched. CDR1 is SGHRS and CDR2 is YFSETQ in the germline V gene. The CDR3 DNA reads as TGCGCCAGCAGCTTGGAGGGACAGGGGGCGAATGGCTACACCTTC. It is translated as CASSLEGQGANGYTF. The full variable domain, completed using reference TRBV5-1 and TRBJ1-2, is KAGVTQTPRYLIKTRGQQVTLSCSPISGHRSVSWYQQTPGQGLQFLFEYFSETQRNKGNFPGRFSGRQFSNSRSEMNVSTLELGDSALYLCASSLEGQGANGYTFGSGTRLTVV.

Worth noting for this clone: Distinct nucleotide sequences in the sample also encode this CDR3. The chain uses TRBV14 and TRBJ2-6; TRBD1 aligns across 8 bases. The CDR3 is 19 amino acids. With V trimmed by 2 bases and J by 4 bases, 13 bases remained unmatched. CDR1 and CDR2 from the germline V gene are SGHDN and FVKESK. The CDR3 nucleotides are TGTGCCAGCAGCCAAAGTGGGGGACAGGTGCGTACGGGGGCCAACGTCCTGACTTTC. Amino acid sequence: CASSQSGGQVRTGANVLTF.

The chain joins TRBV27 to TRBJ2-5; 8 nucleotides line up with TRBD1. This CDR3 contains 15 residues. Germline assignment: CDR1 MNHEY and CDR2 SMNVEV (reference sequence). The J segment lost 5 bases and the V segment lost 5 bases, leaving 10 bases of the junction unmatched. This CDR3 reads CASSLRQGFRETQYF. The CDR3 bases are TGTGCCAGCAGTCTTCGACAGGGGTTCAGGGAGACCCAGTACTTC.

This clone was detected once. The chain uses TRBV5-1 and TRBJ1-1; maybe TRBD1 (6 bases). Trimming left V 1 base short and J 3 bases short, with 10 bases between. CDR1 is SGHRS and CDR2 is YFSETQ in the germline V gene. The CDR3 has 14 amino acids. CDR3 region: CASSLSYRDTEAFF. CDR3 sequence (DNA): TGCGCCAGCAGCTTGTCGTACAGGGACACTGAAGCTTTCTTT.

This chain's CDR3 is CASSDSRMGGGNTIYF. The CDR3 DNA sequence: TGTGCCAGCAGTGACTCGAGAATGGGAGGTGGAAACACCATATATTTT. The chain is built from TRBV6-4 and TRBJ1-3; no reliable D call. The V end was cut by 0 bases, the J end by 3 bases, with 12 bases between. The length of the CDR3 is 16 residues. Germline CDR1 is MRHNA and CDR2 is SNTAGT.

The count of this clone is one. In the same sample, other DNA sequences code for this CDR3. The genes are TRBV11-2 and TRBJ2-5, with D perhaps matching TRBD2 (6 bases). This CDR3 has 13 residues. Germline lookup yields CDR1 SGHAT and CDR2 FQNNGV. V was cut by 1 base and J by 5 bases, with 8 bases left in between. As DNA, the CDR3 is TGTGCCAGCAGCTTAGGGGGGAGGGAGACCCAGTACTTC. Amino acids: CASSLGGRETQYF.

The chain combines TRBV10-3 with TRBJ1-1; TRBD1 might be the D (6 bases). CDR1 and CDR2 from the germline V gene are ENHRY and SYGVKD. The CDR3 totals 23 residues. V was cut by 3 bases and J by 0 bases, with 35 bases left in between. DNA for the CDR3: TGTGCCATCAGTGAAAATCGGGTGGAGGGGGACACAGGTAGGCCGGCGATGAACACTGAAGCTTTCTTT. Its translation is CAISENRVEGDTGRPAMNTEAFF.

This clone appeared a single time. This chain uses TRBV7-9 with TRBJ1-2; possible D gene TRBD1, 5 bases. Trimming stripped 5 bases from V and 4 bases from J, with 17 bases between. This CDR3 is 15 amino acids long. Germline V gene data show CDR1 as SEHNR and CDR2 as FQNEAQ (reference sequence). CDR3 residues: CASSPRSPGGYGYTF. DNA for the CDR3: TGTGCCAGCAGCCCCCGGTCCCCCGGGGGCTATGGCTACACCTTC.

The gene calls are TRBV2 and TRBJ2-7; D assignment may be TRBD1 or TRBD2 (6 bases each). The V and J ends lost 3 bases and 2 bases respectively, with 17 bases between them. CDR1 SNHLY and CDR2 FYNNEI come from the germline V gene. This CDR3 has 16 residues. CDR3 loop: CASSDGGGVGTYEQYF. The DNA for the CDR3 is TGTGCCAGCAGTGATGGGGGCGGGGTTGGCACCTACGAGCAGTACTTC.

The chain joins TRBV4-1 to TRBJ2-1, with TRBD2 matching over 13 bases. There are 18 residues in the CDR3. From germline, CDR1 is MGHRA and CDR2 YSYEKL. J was trimmed by 0 bases and V by 1 base; bases with no gene match: 3. Here the CDR3 reads CASSQGTSGSHSYNEQFF. CDR3 bases: TGCGCCAGCAGCCAAGGGACTAGCGGGAGCCACTCCTACAATGAGCAGTTCTTC.

The rearrangement joins TRBV6-1 to TRBJ1-1, with 8 bases fitting TRBD1. This CDR3 has 16 amino acids. V trimming: 0 bases; J trimming: 0 bases; junction bases outside the gene matches: 3. Germline CDR1 reads MNHNS; CDR2 reads SASEGT. CDR3 nucleotide sequence: TGTGCCAGCAGTGAAGCTCAGGGGGCCGTGAACACTGAAGCTTTCTTT. Translated, it gives CASSEAQGAVNTEAFF.